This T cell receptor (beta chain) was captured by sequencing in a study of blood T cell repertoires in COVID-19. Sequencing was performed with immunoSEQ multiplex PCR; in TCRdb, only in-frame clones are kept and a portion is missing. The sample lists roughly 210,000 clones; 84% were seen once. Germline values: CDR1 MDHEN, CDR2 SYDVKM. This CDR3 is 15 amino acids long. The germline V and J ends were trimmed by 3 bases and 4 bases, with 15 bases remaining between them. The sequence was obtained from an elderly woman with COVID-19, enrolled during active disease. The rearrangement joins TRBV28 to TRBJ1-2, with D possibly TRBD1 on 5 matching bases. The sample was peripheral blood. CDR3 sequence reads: CASSFGGEDFYGYTF. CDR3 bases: TGTGCCAGCAGTTTTGGGGGGGAAGATTTCTATGGCTACACCTTC.